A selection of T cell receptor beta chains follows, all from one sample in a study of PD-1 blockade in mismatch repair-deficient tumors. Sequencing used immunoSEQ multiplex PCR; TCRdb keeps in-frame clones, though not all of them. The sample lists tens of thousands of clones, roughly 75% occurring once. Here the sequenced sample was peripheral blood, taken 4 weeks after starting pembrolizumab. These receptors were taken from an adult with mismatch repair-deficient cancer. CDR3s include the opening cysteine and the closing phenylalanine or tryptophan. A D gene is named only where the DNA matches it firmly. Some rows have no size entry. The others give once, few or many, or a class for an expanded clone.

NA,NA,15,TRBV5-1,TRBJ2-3,CASSLTGVGTDTQYF,TGCGCCAGCAGCTTGACCGGAGTAGGCACAGATACGCAGTATTTT
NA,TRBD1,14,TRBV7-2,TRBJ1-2,CASSSNGQGFGYTF,TGTGCCAGCAGTTCAAACGGACAGGGATTTGGCTACACCTTC
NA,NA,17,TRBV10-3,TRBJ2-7,CAISHLGRERLNYEQYF,TGTGCCATCAGCCACCTCGGCAGGGAACGATTGAACTACGAGCAGTACTTC
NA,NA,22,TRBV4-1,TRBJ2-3,CASSLVPGQGLWGSGSSDTQYF,TGCGCCAGCAGCCTCGTCCCGGGACAGGGTCTGTGGGGTAGCGGGAGCTCAGATACGCAGTATTTT
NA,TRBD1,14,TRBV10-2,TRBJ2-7,CASRDRPRGSEQYF,TGCGCCAGCAGGGACAGGCCCCGGGGTAGCGAGCAGTACTTC
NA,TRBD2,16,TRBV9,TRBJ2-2,CASSALRLAGHRGAVF,TGTGCCAGCAGCGCCCTGAGGCTAGCGGGACACCGGGGAGCTGTTTTT
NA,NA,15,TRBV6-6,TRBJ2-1,CASSHGPWSYNEQFF,TGTGCCAGCAGTCACGGGCCCTGGTCCTACAATGAGCAGTTCTTC
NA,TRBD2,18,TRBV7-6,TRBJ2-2,CASSLQAVGRADTGELFF,TGTGCCAGCAGCCTCCAAGCAGTCGGGAGGGCTGACACCGGGGAGCTGTTTTTT
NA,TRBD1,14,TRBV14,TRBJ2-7,CASSQGGQGSEQYF,TGTGCCAGCAGCCAGGGAGGACAGGGATCCGAGCAGTACTTC
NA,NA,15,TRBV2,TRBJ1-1,CASSAGHAEGTEAFF,TGTGCCAGCAGTGCTGGGCACGCTGAAGGCACTGAAGCTTTCTTT
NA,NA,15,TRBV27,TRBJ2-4,CASSFSPPAKNIQYF,TGTGCCAGCAGTTTTTCTCCCCCTGCCAAAAACATTCAGTACTTC
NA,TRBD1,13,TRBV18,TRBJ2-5,CASSPGQQETQYF,TGTGCCAGCTCACCGGGACAGCAAGAGACCCAGTACTTC
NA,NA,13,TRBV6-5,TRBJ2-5,CASSYSYSETQYF,TGTGCCAGCAGTTACTCGTATTCGGAGACCCAGTACTTC
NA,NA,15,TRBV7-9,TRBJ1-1,CASSPSIDGNTEAFF,TGTGCCAGCAGTCCTTCGATTGACGGGAACACTGAAGCTTTCTTT
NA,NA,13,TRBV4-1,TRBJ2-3,CASSQEEGLTQYF,TGCGCCAGCAGCCAAGAGGAAGGGTTGACGCAGTATTTT
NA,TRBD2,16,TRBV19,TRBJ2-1,CASSINAGGSYNEQFF,TGTGCCAGTAGTATCAACGCGGGAGGATCCTACAATGAGCAGTTCTTC
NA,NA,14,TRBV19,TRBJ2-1,CASSISEGLNEQFF,TGTGCCAGTAGTATATCGGAGGGCCTCAATGAGCAGTTCTTC
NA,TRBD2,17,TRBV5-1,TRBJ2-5,CASSLVLAGRQQETQYF,TGCGCCAGCAGCTTGGTTCTAGCGGGGCGACAACAAGAGACCCAGTACTTC
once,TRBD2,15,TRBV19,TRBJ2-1,CASKEAGGGSRGQFF,TGTGCCAGTAAGGAAGCGGGAGGGGGGTCCAGGGGGCAGTTCTTC
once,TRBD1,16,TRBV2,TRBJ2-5,CASSKEDRERWETQYF,TGTGCCAGCAGTAAAGAGGACAGGGAGCGGTGGGAGACCCAGTACTTC
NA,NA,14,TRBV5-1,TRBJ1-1,CASSLIGGATEAFF,TGCGCCAGCAGCTTGATAGGGGGAGCCACTGAAGCTTTCTTT
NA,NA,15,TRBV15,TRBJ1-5,CATSRTPEGNQPQHF,TGTGCCACCAGCAGAACTCCGGAGGGCAATCAGCCCCAGCATTTT
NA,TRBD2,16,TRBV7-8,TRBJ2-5,CASSLREDAPQETQYF,TGTGCCAGCAGCTTGCGGGAGGACGCGCCTCAAGAGACCCAGTACTTC
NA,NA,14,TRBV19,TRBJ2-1,CASSIGLLVDEQFF,TGTGCCAGTAGTATAGGCCTACTAGTCGATGAGCAGTTCTTC
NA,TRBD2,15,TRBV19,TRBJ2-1,CASSQLMREGREQFF,TGTGCCAGTAGTCAGTTAATGCGGGAGGGCCGCGAGCAGTTCTTC
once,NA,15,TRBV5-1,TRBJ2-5,CASSPFGGQGETQYF,TGCGCCAGCAGCCCATTCGGGGGGCAGGGAGAGACCCAGTACTTC
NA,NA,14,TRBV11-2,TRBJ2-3,CASSKSGSTDTQYF,TGTGCCAGCAGCAAAAGCGGCAGCACAGATACGCAGTATTTT
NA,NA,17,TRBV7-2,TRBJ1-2,CASSLDQAGARRNGYTF,TGTGCCAGCAGCTTGGACCAGGCGGGGGCCCGACGGAATGGCTACACCTTC
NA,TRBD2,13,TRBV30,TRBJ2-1,CAWSVAAGGEQFF,TGTGCCTGGAGTGTAGCAGCGGGAGGTGAGCAGTTCTTC
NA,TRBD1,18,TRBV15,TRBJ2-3,CATSRDLYRGRDTDTQYF,TGTGCCACCAGCAGAGACCTCTACAGGGGGCGCGACACAGATACGCAGTATTTT
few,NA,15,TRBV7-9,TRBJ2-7,CASSPPGTESYEQYF,TGTGCCAGCAGCCCCCCCGGGACGGAGTCCTACGAGCAGTACTTC
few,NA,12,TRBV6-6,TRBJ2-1,CASSTGLGEQFF,TGTGCCAGCAGCACAGGGTTAGGGGAGCAGTTCTTC
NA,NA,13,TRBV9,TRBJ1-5,CASSVYADQPQHF,TGTGCCAGCAGCGTGTATGCCGATCAGCCCCAGCATTTT
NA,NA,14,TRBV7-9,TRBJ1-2,CASSLGTGNYGYTF,TGTGCCAGCAGCTTGGGCACCGGTAACTATGGCTACACCTTC
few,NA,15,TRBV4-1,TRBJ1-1,CASSQFVGGDTEAFF,TGCGCCAGCAGCCAATTTGTCGGGGGGGACACTGAAGCTTTCTTT
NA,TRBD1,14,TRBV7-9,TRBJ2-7,CASSDRDRGDEQYF,TGTGCCAGCAGTGACCGGGACAGGGGGGACGAGCAGTACTTC
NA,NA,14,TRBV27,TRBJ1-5,CASSLLGSNQPQHF,TGTGCCAGCAGTTTGCTGGGTAGCAATCAGCCCCAGCATTTT
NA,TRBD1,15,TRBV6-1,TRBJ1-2,CASSPSETGVYGYTF,TGTGCCAGCAGTCCTAGTGAGACAGGGGTTTATGGCTACACCTTC
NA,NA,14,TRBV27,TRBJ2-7,CASSFLGGFYEQYF,TGTGCCAGCAGTTTCCTCGGGGGCTTCTACGAGCAGTACTTC
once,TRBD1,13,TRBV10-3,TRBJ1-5,CANSQGGNQPQHF,TGTGCCAACTCGCAGGGGGGTAATCAGCCCCAGCATTTT
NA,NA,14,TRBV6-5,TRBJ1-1,CASSETAMNTEAFF,TGTGCCAGCAGCGAGACAGCTATGAACACTGAAGCTTTCTTT
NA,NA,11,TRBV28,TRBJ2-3,CASTLTDTQYF,TGTGCCAGCACCTTAACAGATACGCAGTATTTT
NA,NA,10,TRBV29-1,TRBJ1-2,CSVGHEQLTF,TGCAGCGTCGGCCACGAGCAACTCACCTTC
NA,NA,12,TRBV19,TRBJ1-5,CASSIGGSPQHF,TGTGCCAGTAGTATAGGCGGGTCCCCCCAGCATTTT
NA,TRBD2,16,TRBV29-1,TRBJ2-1,CSVGASGTRSYNEQFF,TGCAGCGTTGGAGCTAGCGGGACTCGTTCCTACAATGAGCAGTTCTTC
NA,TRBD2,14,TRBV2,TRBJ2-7,CATQPLATSYEQYF,TGTGCCACCCAACCACTAGCGACCTCCTACGAGCAGTACTTC
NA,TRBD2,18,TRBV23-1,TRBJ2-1,CASSHIKREGGSYNEQFF,TGCGCCAGCAGTCACATCAAGCGGGAGGGGGGGTCCTACAATGAGCAGTTCTTC
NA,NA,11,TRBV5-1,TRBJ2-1,CASSFMKEQFF,TGCGCCAGCAGCTTCATGAAAGAGCAGTTCTTC
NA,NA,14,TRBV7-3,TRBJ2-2,CASSPDPGSRELFF,TGTGCCAGCAGCCCCGACCCGGGGAGCAGGGAGCTGTTTTTT
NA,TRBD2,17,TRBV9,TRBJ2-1,CASSRGGVSKSYNEQFF,TGTGCCAGCAGCAGGGGAGGGGTTTCTAAATCCTACAATGAGCAGTTCTTC
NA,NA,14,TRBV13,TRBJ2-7,CASSFSGGVYEQYF,TGTGCCAGCAGCTTTAGCGGAGGCGTCTACGAGCAGTACTTC
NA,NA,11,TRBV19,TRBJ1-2,CASSMGGGYTF,TGTGCCAGTAGTATGGGGGGCGGCTACACCTTC
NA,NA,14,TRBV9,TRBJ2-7,CASSVERERDEQYF,TGTGCCAGCAGCGTTGAGAGGGAGAGGGACGAGCAGTACTTC
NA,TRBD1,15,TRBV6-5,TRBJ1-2,CASSYSGQGLNGYTF,TGTGCCAGCAGTTACTCGGGACAGGGTCTTAATGGCTACACCTTC
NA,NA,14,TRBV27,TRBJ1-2,CASRGGGLGYGYTF,TGTGCCAGCCGAGGCGGGGGCCTGGGCTATGGCTACACCTTC
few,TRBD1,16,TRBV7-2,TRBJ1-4,CASSPQGARTNEKLFF,TGTGCCAGCAGTCCACAGGGGGCGCGAACTAATGAAAAACTGTTTTTT
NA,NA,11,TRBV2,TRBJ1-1,CASSSYTEAFF,TGTGCCAGCAGTTCTTACACTGAAGCTTTCTTT